These 31 T cell receptor beta chains came from one sample sequenced in a study of T cell repertoires in cytomegalovirus infection. Which antigens these TCRs recognize remains unknown. TCRdb re-called the reads through MiXCR, storing one row per CDR3 protein. Altogether approximately 500,000 distinct CDR3 sequences are present, roughly a third being singletons, with the ten largest covering roughly 15%. Sequenced material: cultured PBMCs, taken from culture after CMV antigen stimulation. The receptors were gathered from a human donor in good health (CMV status not recorded). Some clones in this sample may be carry-over from other donors' samples.

The chain has TRBV5-6 and TRBJ1-1; 10 bases are shared with TRBD1. This CDR3 region has 14 residues. Germline assignment: CDR1 SGHDT and CDR2 YYEEEE. V dropped 6 bases and J dropped 6; count of bases not matched to a gene: 8. CDR3 DNA: TGTGCCAGCATATTCGGACAGGGGGAAGCTGAAGCTTTCTTT. It is translated as CASIFGQGEAEAFF.

This clonotype has ten or more counts. The chain has TRBV6-1 and TRBJ1-3, with a possible D match to TRBD1 (5 bases). The CDR3 covers 15 residues. The germline gives CDR1 MNHNS, CDR2 SASEGT. V lost 8 bases, J lost 0 bases, and 14 bases lay in between. The CDR3 is CASRDSFSSGNTIYF. The DNA of the CDR3 is TGTGCCAGCCGCGACAGTTTTTCCTCTGGAAACACCATATATTTT.

In this sample, this clonotype turned up a few times. V gene TRBV7-9 combines with J gene TRBJ2-1, with a tentative D call TRBD2 (6 bases). This CDR3 contains 16 residues. Trimming left V 7 bases short and J 8 bases short, with 24 bases between. Germline CDR1 is SEHNR and CDR2 is FQNEAQ (reference sequence). The CDR3 region has the DNA TGTGCCAGCACCAGATATAAGGCGGCCTCGGGGGATGAGCAGTTCTTC. Its protein is CASTRYKAASGDEQFF.

The chain carries TRBV6-5 and TRBJ2-5; D not certain. V gave up 6 bases and J gave up 5 bases, with 13 bases separating them. Germline lookup yields CDR1 MNHEY and CDR2 SVGAGI. The CDR3 contains 13 residues. The CDR3 protein is CASSSLVSETQYF. CDR3 coding DNA: TGTGCCAGCAGCTCCCTAGTATCGGAGACCCAGTACTTC.

The chain has TRBV6-5 and TRBJ2-1; D gene unclear. Germline CDR1 MNHEY, CDR2 SVGAGI. The ends were cut back, 0 bases at V and 1 base at J, with 7 bases in the middle. The CDR3 consists of 15 residues. CDR3 region: CASSYSAGSYNEQFF. The DNA for the CDR3 is TGTGCCAGCAGTTACTCGGCAGGTTCCTACAATGAGCAGTTCTTC.

This clonotype was seen once. The genes are TRBV27 and TRBJ2-3; D is uncertain. The CDR3 runs to 12 residues. V dropped 4 bases and J dropped 5 bases, with 7 bases sitting between them. Germline CDR1 is MNHEY and CDR2 is SMNVEV (reference sequence). The CDR3 DNA reads TGTGCCAGCAGTTCCCCCCAAGATACGCAGTATTTT. Protein sequence: CASSSPQDTQYF.

This clonotype was recorded a few times. The chain combines TRBV7-6 with TRBJ2-5; 9 nucleotides line up with TRBD1. Trimming took 6 bases from V and 0 from J; bases not matched to a gene: 5. CDR3 length: 15 amino acids. The germline V gene encodes CDR1 SGHVS and CDR2 FNYEAQ. CDR3 sequence reads: CASSSGTGYQETQYF. In nucleotides, the CDR3 is TGTGCCAGCAGTTCCGGGACAGGGTACCAAGAGACCCAGTACTTC.

CDR3 in DNA: TGCGCCAGCAGCTTGAGGGGACTAGCGGGCCGGGGGGAGCAGTTCTTC. This translates into CASSLRGLAGRGEQFF. The chain links TRBV5-1 to TRBJ2-1; 12 bases map to TRBD2. The CDR3 sequence is 16 residues long. From germline, CDR1 is SGHRS and CDR2 YFSETQ. The trim removed 1 base at V and 10 bases at J, leaving 9 bases unmatched.

The chain carries TRBV6-6 and TRBJ1-2; D is possibly TRBD1 (6 bases). Germline values: CDR1 MNHNY, CDR2 SVGAGI (reference sequence). The CDR3 has 17 amino acids. V was pared by 6 bases and J by 3 bases, with 23 bases between. CDR3 protein: CASRLRGAGEVDYGYTF. For the CDR3, the DNA is TGTGCCAGCAGACTGCGGGGGGCGGGAGAGGTTGACTATGGCTACACCTTC.

The chain is built from TRBV7-2 and TRBJ2-1; D is undetermined. The V gene's germline CDR1 is SGHTA and CDR2 FQGNSA. Deletions cut 2 bases from V and 9 bases from J, with 8 bases between. The CDR3 is 12 residues long. CDR3 residues: CASSLLGGEQFF. The CDR3 DNA is TGTGCCAGCAGCTTACTAGGCGGTGAGCAGTTCTTC. Combining the CDR3 with reference TRBV7-2 and TRBJ2-1 gives the whole variable domain GAGVSQSPSNKVTEKGKDVELRCDPISGHTALYWYRQSLGQGLEFLIYFQGNSAPDKSGLPSDRFSAERTGGSVSTLTIQRTQQEDSAVYLCASSLLGGEQFFGPGTRLTVL.

The rearrangement uses TRBV6-6 and TRBJ2-1; D possibly uses TRBD1 or TRBD2 (5 bases each). The CDR3 spans 16 residues. The V gene's germline CDR1 is MNHNY and CDR2 SVGAGI (reference sequence). Trimming removed 0 bases at V and 7 bases at J, with 16 bases between. DNA of the CDR3: TGTGCCAGCAGTTACTCACTAGGGGCTATCGGGAATGAGCAGTTCTTC. Residues: CASSYSLGAIGNEQFF.

The table lists this clonotype with a few counts. The rearrangement links TRBV7-6 to TRBJ2-1, with D perhaps assigned TRBD1 or TRBD2 (6 bases each). This CDR3 has 17 amino acids. CDR1 SGHVS and CDR2 FNYEAQ come from the germline V gene. The ends were cut back, 5 bases at V and 0 bases at J, with 17 bases in the middle. The DNA for the CDR3 is TGTGCCAGCAGCCCCATCGGAGGGACACTCTCCTACAATGAGCAGTTCTTC. Encoded protein: CASSPIGGTLSYNEQFF.

This clonotype has a handful of counts. V gene TRBV7-6 combines with J gene TRBJ2-1; 8 nucleotides agree with TRBD2. From germline, CDR1 is SGHVS and CDR2 FNYEAQ. The J segment lost 5 bases and the V segment lost 6 bases, leaving 12 bases of the junction unmatched. The CDR3 runs to 16 residues. The CDR3 region is CASSHTLAVKNNEQFF. For the CDR3, the DNA is TGTGCCAGCAGTCACACACTAGCGGTTAAAAACAATGAGCAGTTCTTC. Supplemented by reference TRBV7-6 and TRBJ2-1, the full variable domain reads GAGVSQSPRYKVTKRGQDVALRCDPISGHVSLYWYRQALGQGPEFLTYFNYEAQQDKSGLPNDRFSAERPEGSISTLTIQRTEQRDSAMYRCASSHTLAVKNNEQFFGPGTRLTVL.

V gene TRBV29-1 combines with J gene TRBJ2-1; 13 positions match TRBD2. CDR1 and CDR2 (germline): SQVTM, ANQGSEA. The CDR3 sequence is 17 residues long. V was pared by 0 bases and J by 3 bases, with 5 bases of the junction left unmatched. The CDR3 sequence: CSVEDETSGRLYNEQFF. In DNA form, the CDR3 reads TGCAGCGTTGAAGACGAGACTAGCGGGAGGCTCTACAATGAGCAGTTCTTC.

This clonotype was counted a few times. The genes are TRBV7-2 and TRBJ1-4; a possible D gene is TRBD1 (5 bases). The CDR3 has 15 amino acids. V lost 1 base, J lost 3 bases, and 9 bases lay in between. CDR1 and CDR2 from the germline V gene are SGHTA and FQGNSA. The CDR3 nucleotides read TGTGCCAGCAGCTTAGGGGGCAGGGCTAATGAAAAACTGTTTTTT. Translation: CASSLGGRANEKLFF.

The genes are TRBV11-2 and TRBJ1-3; 7 nucleotides agree with TRBD1. Germline values: CDR1 SGHAT, CDR2 FQNNGV. The CDR3 sequence is 14 residues long. The trim removed 7 bases at V and 5 bases at J, leaving 8 bases unmatched. CDR3 residues: CASTKTGVRNTIYF. The CDR3 nucleotides read TGTGCCAGCACCAAAACAGGGGTTAGAAACACCATATATTTT.

A few counts support this clonotype. The chain has TRBV7-3 and TRBJ2-1; D is perhaps TRBD2 (7 bases). Germline V gene lookup returns CDR1 SGHTA and CDR2 FQGTGA. The germline V and J ends were trimmed by 3 bases and 7 bases, with 10 bases remaining between them. The CDR3 covers 13 residues. CDR3: CASSFSGTNEQFF. Written as DNA, the CDR3 is TGTGCCAGCAGCTTCAGCGGGACAAATGAGCAGTTCTTC.

This clonotype has just a few counts. This chain joins TRBV10-3 and TRBJ1-1, with unresolved D. V lost 5 bases and J 1 base, leaving 8 bases between the germline ends. CDR3 length equals 13 residues. CDR1 is ENHRY, CDR2 SYGVKD, per germline. The CDR3 loop is CAISLSENTEAFF. Here the CDR3 DNA reads TGTGCCATCAGTCTTTCCGAGAACACTGAAGCTTTCTTT.

This chain uses TRBV6-1 with TRBJ1-1, with D hard to call. V was shortened by 10 bases and J by 2 bases, with 8 bases between the two germline ends. CDR1 is MNHNS and CDR2 is SASEGT in the germline V gene. This CDR3 region has 11 residues. The CDR3 loop reads CATDFNTEAFF. CDR3 bases: TGTGCCACCGACTTCAACACTGAAGCTTTCTTT.

The chain joins TRBV5-4 to TRBJ1-2; a weak D match, TRBD1 (5 bases). The germline V gene encodes CDR1 SGHNT and CDR2 YYREEE (reference sequence). The V end was cut by 4 bases, the J end by 5 bases, with 12 bases between. The CDR3 loop spans 13 amino acids. The CDR3 DNA reads as TGTGCCAGCAGCCCAAGGGAGGGGTATGGCTACACCTTC. The encoded protein is CASSPREGYGYTF.

The CDR3, as DNA: TGTGCCAGCAGTCCGCTACAGGGGATCGACACTGAAGCTTTCTTT. Its translation: CASSPLQGIDTEAFF. V usage is TRBV28 and J usage is TRBJ1-1; 7 bases fit TRBD1. The CDR3 consists of 15 residues. Per the germline V gene, CDR1 is MDHEN and CDR2 is SYDVKM. Trimming removed 5 bases from V and 3 bases from J; junction bases left unmatched: 9.

The chain recombines TRBV19 with TRBJ2-2; the D is unclear. Trimming stripped 3 bases from V and 5 bases from J, with 10 bases between. CDR1 LNHDA and CDR2 SQIVND come from the germline V gene (reference sequence). This CDR3 has 14 amino acids. The CDR3: CASSMASWTGELFF. The CDR3, as DNA: TGTGCCAGTAGTATGGCTTCCTGGACCGGGGAGCTGTTTTTT.

This clonotype turned up a few times. The DNA of the CDR3 is TGTGCCAGCAGCATCCAGGGAAGCAATCAGCCCCAGCATTTT. Translation: CASSIQGSNQPQHF. This chain uses TRBV7-2 with TRBJ1-5; D might be TRBD1 (5 bases). CDR3 size: 14 residues. From germline, CDR1 is SGHTA and CDR2 FQGNSA. V lost 5 bases and J 1 base, leaving 9 bases between the germline ends.

The gene calls are TRBV15 and TRBJ2-2, with 7 bases fitting TRBD1. V was pared by 1 base and J by 3 bases, with 20 bases of the junction left unmatched. Germline V gives CDR1 LNHNV, CDR2 YYDKDF (reference sequence). This CDR3 is 21 amino acids long. DNA for the CDR3: TGTGCCACCAGCAGAGTGACGTCGACAGGGAAAGGCGCCCTATACACCGGGGAGCTGTTTTTT. It encodes CATSRVTSTGKGALYTGELFF.

This chain uses TRBV12-3 or TRBV12-4 with TRBJ2-1, with 10 bases fitting TRBD2. This CDR3 region has 17 residues. Trimming took 7 bases from V and 7 from J; bases not matched to a gene: 16. The CDR3 DNA reads TGTGCCAGCACCCCCCTGGGAAGCGGGAGGGCGGTGAATGAGCAGTTCTTC. Its translation: CASTPLGSGRAVNEQFF.

The chain employs TRBV27 and TRBJ2-1; 10 bases are a match to TRBD2. The germline CDR1 and CDR2 sequences are MNHEY and SMNVEV (reference sequence). The CDR3 extends over 11 amino acids. J lost 13 bases, V lost 10 bases, and 7 bases had no gene match. CDR3 loop: CATFLAGVQFF. In DNA form, the CDR3 reads TGTGCCACTTTCCTAGCGGGAGTCCAGTTCTTC.

The chain couples TRBV4-1 to TRBJ2-3, with a tentative D call TRBD1 (6 bases). Trimming removed 2 bases at V and 7 bases at J, with 10 bases between. Germline V lookup: CDR1 MGHRA, CDR2 YSYEKL. CDR3 length: 13 residues. CDR3 sequence: CASSQNQGNTQYF. CDR3 nucleotides: TGCGCCAGCAGCCAAAACCAGGGGAATACGCAGTATTTT.

V is TRBV15 and J is TRBJ2-4; D possibly corresponds to TRBD2 (5 bases). This CDR3 is 14 amino acids long. Trimming took 3 bases from V and 0 from J, leaving 6 bases between them. The germline V gene encodes CDR1 LNHNV and CDR2 YYDKDF (reference sequence). The CDR3 coding sequence is TGTGCCACCAGCAGCGGGGTAGCCAAAAACATTCAGTACTTC. This encodes CATSSGVAKNIQYF.

This clonotype was seen a few times. The rearrangement uses TRBV7-2 and TRBJ2-7, with TRBD1 matching 10 bases. V lost 2 bases and J lost 2; bases outside the gene matches: 9. This CDR3 is built from 17 residues. The germline V gene encodes CDR1 SGHTA and CDR2 FQGNSA. In nucleotides, the CDR3 is TGTGCCAGCAGCTTACCCGGGGACAGGGGAAGGGCCTACGAGCAGTACTTC. Protein sequence: CASSLPGDRGRAYEQYF.

V gene TRBV10-3 combines with J gene TRBJ2-7; D remains ambiguous. Trimming removed 7 bases from V and 3 bases from J, with 4 bases in between. The CDR3 is 10 residues long. From germline, CDR1 is ENHRY and CDR2 SYGVKD. This CDR3 is CAIICYEQYF. The CDR3 DNA is TGTGCCATCATTTGCTACGAGCAGTACTTC.

The chain combines TRBV7-9 with TRBJ2-2, with D possibly matching TRBD1 (6 bases). CDR1 and CDR2 from the germline V gene are SEHNR and FQNEAQ (reference sequence). Trimming pared 1 base from V and 7 bases from J, leaving 10 bases between. CDR3 length equals 14 residues. The CDR3 nucleotides read TGTGCCAGCAGCTTAGGACAGGTCGGCGGGGAGCTGTTTTTT. The encoded protein is CASSLGQVGGELFF.